This entry describes one TCR beta chain. Its antigen is undetermined. The sample is drawn from a study of shared clonotypes between healthy human individuals. Findings and limits, study-wide: The study found lower generation probabilities in non-shared clonotypes than in those shared by all four donors.

Some clones are missing from TCRdb's copy, which holds only in-frame ones; the method was immunoSEQ multiplex PCR. The sample records about 1,500,000 clones, approximately 96% being singletons. Splitting of CD4+ cells produced CD45RA+ naive and CD45RA-negative memory subsets. The sample was naive CD4+ T cells sorted from blood. Subset defined: CD45RA+ positively selected. The source of this sequence is a man in his thirties or forties in good health.

The CDR3 DNA follows: TGTGCCATCAGGGCCAGGGTTGAGGTACAAGATACGCAGTATTTT. It codes for CAIRARVEVQDTQYF. The rearrangement joins TRBV10-3 to TRBJ2-3; tentative D call: TRBD1 (5 bases). Germline V gene data show CDR1 as ENHRY and CDR2 as SYGVKD. With 6 bases removed from V and 5 bases from J, the gap between germline ends came to 18 bases. The CDR3 has 15 residues.